What follows is one T cell receptor (beta chain) and its context. The data were taken from a study of human T cells and chemical hapten exposure. Study-level information: Patch tests containing 0.01% DPC, applied to the upper back, were read at 6 days. Slight differences in pooled library volume were the main source of varying TCR yields across samples.

Regarding time point: patch test 1, 2 weeks after DPC sensitization. Indicated treatment: therapeutic diphenylcyclopropenone sensitization with weekly scalp DPC. The authors extracted total RNA from unfractionated whole blood. Donors were 18 to 70-year-old alopecia patients suitable for DPC. TCRdb re-analysed the RACE reads in MiXCR, keeping a single row per CDR3 protein. Of 30,000 to 40,000 distinct CDR3 sequences in the sample, approximately 6.3% were seen once. Sample: whole blood, taken in connection with sensitization to the hapten diphenylcyclopropenone (DPC). The sequence was collected from a woman aged 30 to 39 with alopecia areata. Some clones in this sample may be carry-over from other donors' samples.

Here the CDR3 reads CASSVTGEYNSPLHF. The CDR3 region has the DNA TGCGCCAGCAGCGTGACAGGGGAGTATAATTCACCCCTCCACTTT. This sequence joins TRBV5-1 and TRBJ1-6; TRBD1 aligns across 8 bases. CDR3 length: 15 amino acids. The V and J ends lost 4 bases and 4 bases, in that order; junction bases with no gene match: 4. The V gene's germline CDR1 is SGHRS and CDR2 YFSETQ.